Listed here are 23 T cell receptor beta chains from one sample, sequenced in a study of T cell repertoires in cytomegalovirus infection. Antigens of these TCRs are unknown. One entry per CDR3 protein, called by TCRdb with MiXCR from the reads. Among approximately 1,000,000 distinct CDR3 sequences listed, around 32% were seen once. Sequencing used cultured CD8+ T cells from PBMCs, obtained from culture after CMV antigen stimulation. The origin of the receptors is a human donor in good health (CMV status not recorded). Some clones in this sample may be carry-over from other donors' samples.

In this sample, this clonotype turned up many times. The CDR3 loop reads CASSPLGGAGQPQHF. CDR3 in DNA: TGTGCCAGTAGCCCACTCGGGGGGGCAGGTCAGCCCCAGCATTTT. The chain links TRBV19 to TRBJ1-5; a weak D match, TRBD1 (6 bases). The CDR3 spans 15 residues. CDR1 is LNHDA and CDR2 is SQIVND in the germline V gene (reference sequence). V dropped 6 bases and J dropped 6 bases, with 18 bases sitting between them.

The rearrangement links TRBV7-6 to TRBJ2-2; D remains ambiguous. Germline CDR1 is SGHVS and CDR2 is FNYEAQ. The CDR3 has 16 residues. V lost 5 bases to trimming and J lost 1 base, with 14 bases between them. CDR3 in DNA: TGTGCCAGCAGCACAGATAGATGGGAGAACACCGGGGAGCTGTTTTTT. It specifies CASSTDRWENTGELFF.

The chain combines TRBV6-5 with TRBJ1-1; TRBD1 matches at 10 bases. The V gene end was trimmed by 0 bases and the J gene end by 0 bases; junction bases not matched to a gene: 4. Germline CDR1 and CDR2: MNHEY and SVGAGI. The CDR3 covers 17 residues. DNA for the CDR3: TGTGCCAGCAGTTACTCGGGGACAGGGGACCTGAACACTGAAGCTTTCTTT. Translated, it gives CASSYSGTGDLNTEAFF.

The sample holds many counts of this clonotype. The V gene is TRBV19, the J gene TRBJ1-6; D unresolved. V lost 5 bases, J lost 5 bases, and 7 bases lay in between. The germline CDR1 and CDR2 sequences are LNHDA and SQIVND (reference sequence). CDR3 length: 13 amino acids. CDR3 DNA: TGTGCCAGTAGTGGGTTAAATAATTCACCCCTCCACTTT. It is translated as CASSGLNNSPLHF.

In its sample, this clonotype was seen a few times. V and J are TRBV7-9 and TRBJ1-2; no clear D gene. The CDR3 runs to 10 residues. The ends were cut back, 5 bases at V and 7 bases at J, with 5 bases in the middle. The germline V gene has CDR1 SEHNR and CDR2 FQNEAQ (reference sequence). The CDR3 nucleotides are TGTGCCAGCAGCCATCCTGGCTACACCTTC. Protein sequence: CASSHPGYTF.

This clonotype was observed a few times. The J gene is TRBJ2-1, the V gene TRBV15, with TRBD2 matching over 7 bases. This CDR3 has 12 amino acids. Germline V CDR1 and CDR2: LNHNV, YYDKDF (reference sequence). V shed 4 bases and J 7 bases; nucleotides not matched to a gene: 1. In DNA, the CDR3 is TGTGCCACCAGCATAGCGGGTAATGAGCAGTTCTTC. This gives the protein CATSIAGNEQFF.

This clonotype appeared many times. The CDR3 sequence: CASSLYRGETQYF. CDR3 DNA: TGTGCCAGCAGTTTATATCGTGGGGAGACCCAGTACTTC. The V call is TRBV27, the J call TRBJ2-5; D not certain. Trimming removed 1 base at V and 5 bases at J, with 8 bases between. This CDR3 comprises 13 residues. Germline V CDR1 and CDR2: MNHEY, SMNVEV (reference sequence).

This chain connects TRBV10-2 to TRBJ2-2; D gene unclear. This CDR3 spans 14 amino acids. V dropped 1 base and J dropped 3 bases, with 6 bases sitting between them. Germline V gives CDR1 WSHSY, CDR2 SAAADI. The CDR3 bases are TGCGCCAGCAGTGAGTACCGGGACACCGGGGAGCTGTTTTTT. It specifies CASSEYRDTGELFF.

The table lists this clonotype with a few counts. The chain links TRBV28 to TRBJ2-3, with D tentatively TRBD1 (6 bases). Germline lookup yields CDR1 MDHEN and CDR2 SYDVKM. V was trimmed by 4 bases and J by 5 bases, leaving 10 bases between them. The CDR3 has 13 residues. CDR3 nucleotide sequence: TGTGCCAGCAGTTCCCCACAGGGAGATACGCAGTATTTT. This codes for CASSSPQGDTQYF.

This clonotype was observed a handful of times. The CDR3 here is CASSELGTGMINEQFF. In DNA form, the CDR3 reads TGTGCCAGCAGTGAACTCGGGACAGGGATGATCAATGAGCAGTTCTTC. The rearrangement links TRBV6-5 to TRBJ2-1; 9 nucleotides line up with TRBD1. CDR3 length: 16 amino acids. Trimming removed 5 bases from V and 6 bases from J; junction bases left unmatched: 11. Germline lookup yields CDR1 MNHEY and CDR2 SVGAGI.

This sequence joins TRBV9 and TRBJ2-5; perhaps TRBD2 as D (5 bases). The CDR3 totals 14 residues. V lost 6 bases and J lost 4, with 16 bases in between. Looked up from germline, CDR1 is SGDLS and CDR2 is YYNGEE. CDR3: CASTSEALGETQYF. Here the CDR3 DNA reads TGTGCCAGCACTTCGGAGGCTTTGGGAGAGACCCAGTACTTC.

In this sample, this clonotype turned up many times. In DNA, the CDR3 is TGTGCCAGCAGCCCTACGTGGGGTAGGGGGAGAGGCACTGAAGCTTTCTTT. It is translated as CASSPTWGRGRGTEAFF. The V and J genes are TRBV7-8 and TRBJ1-1, with a possible D match to TRBD1 (6 bases). The CDR3 loop spans 17 amino acids. Trimming pared 5 bases from V and 4 bases from J, leaving 23 bases between. Germline V gene sequence: CDR1 SGHVS, CDR2 FQNEAQ. Drawing the rest from reference TRBV7-8 and TRBJ1-1, the complete variable domain is GAGVSQSPRYKVAKRGQDVALRCDPISGHVSLFWYQQALGQGPEFLTYFQNEAQLDKSGLPSDRFFAERPEGSVSTLKIQRTQQEDSAVYLCASSPTWGRGRGTEAFFGQGTRLTVV.

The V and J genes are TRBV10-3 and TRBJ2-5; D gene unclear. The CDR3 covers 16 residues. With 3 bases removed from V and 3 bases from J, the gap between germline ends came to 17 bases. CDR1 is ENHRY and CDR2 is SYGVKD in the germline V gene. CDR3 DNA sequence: TGTGCCATCAGTGATGGACCTACCACTGCGGAAGAGACCCAGTACTTC. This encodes CAISDGPTTAEETQYF.

DNA for the CDR3: TGTGCCACCAGCACCAACAGGGGGATCAACACCGGGGAGCTGTTTTTT. Its translation is CATSTNRGINTGELFF. This chain joins TRBV15 and TRBJ2-2; 8 bases map to TRBD1. V gave up 4 bases and J gave up 2 bases; unmatched junction bases: 6. The CDR3 length is 16 residues. CDR1 is LNHNV and CDR2 is YYDKDF in the germline V gene (reference sequence).

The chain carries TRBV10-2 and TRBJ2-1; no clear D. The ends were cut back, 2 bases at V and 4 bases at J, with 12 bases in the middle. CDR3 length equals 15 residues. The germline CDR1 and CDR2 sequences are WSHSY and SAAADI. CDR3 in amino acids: CASSEDTATYNEQFF. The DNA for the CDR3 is TGCGCCAGCAGTGAGGACACGGCGACATACAATGAGCAGTTCTTC.

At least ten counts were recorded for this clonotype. The CDR3 here is CASSFDSSSYEQYF. Written as DNA, the CDR3 is TGTGCCAGCAGCTTTGACAGTAGCTCCTACGAGCAGTACTTC. The chain recombines TRBV5-4 with TRBJ2-7, with a possible D match to TRBD1 (5 bases). Trimming took off 2 bases at V and 0 bases at J, with 9 bases between the two ends. The CDR3 has 14 amino acids. In germline, CDR1 is SGHNT, CDR2 YYREEE (reference sequence).

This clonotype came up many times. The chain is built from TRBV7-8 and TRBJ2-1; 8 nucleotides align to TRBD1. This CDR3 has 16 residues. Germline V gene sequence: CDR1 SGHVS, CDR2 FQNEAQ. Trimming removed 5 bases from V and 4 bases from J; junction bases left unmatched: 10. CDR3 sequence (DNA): TGTGCCAGCAGCGGGCGGCGGGACAGGAGTTACAATGAGCAGTTCTTC. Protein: CASSGRRDRSYNEQFF.

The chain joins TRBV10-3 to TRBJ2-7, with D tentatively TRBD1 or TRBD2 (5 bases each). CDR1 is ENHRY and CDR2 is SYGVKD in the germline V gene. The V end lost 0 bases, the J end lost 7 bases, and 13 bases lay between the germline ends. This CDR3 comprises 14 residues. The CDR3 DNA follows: TGTGCCATCAGTGAGTCTGGGGGTTCGGAGGAGCAGTACTTC. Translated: CAISESGGSEEQYF.

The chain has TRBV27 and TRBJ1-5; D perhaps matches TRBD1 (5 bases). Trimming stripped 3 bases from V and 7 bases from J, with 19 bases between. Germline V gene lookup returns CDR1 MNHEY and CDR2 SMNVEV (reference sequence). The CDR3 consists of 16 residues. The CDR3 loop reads CASSFRAGIHEQPQHF. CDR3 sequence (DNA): TGTGCCAGCAGTTTCCGGGCAGGGATCCACGAACAGCCCCAGCATTTT.

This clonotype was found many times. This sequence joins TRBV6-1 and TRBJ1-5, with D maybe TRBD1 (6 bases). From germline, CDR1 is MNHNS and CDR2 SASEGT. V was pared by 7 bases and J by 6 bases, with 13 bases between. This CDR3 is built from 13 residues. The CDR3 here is CASTGGGGQPQHF. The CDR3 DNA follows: TGTGCCAGCACGGGGGGCGGGGGTCAGCCCCAGCATTTT.

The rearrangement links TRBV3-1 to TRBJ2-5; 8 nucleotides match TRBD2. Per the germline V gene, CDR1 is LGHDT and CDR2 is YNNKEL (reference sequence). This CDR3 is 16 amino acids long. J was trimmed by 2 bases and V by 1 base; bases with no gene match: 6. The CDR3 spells CASSQGLALGQETQYF. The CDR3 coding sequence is TGTGCCAGCAGCCAAGGACTAGCGTTGGGACAAGAGACCCAGTACTTC.

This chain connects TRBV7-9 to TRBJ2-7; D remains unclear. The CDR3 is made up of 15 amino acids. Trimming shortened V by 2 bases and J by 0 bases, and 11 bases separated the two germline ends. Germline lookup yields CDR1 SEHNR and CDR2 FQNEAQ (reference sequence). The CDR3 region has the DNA TGTGCCAGCAGCTTAATCCGCCCCTACTCCTACGAGCAGTACTTC. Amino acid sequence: CASSLIRPYSYEQYF.

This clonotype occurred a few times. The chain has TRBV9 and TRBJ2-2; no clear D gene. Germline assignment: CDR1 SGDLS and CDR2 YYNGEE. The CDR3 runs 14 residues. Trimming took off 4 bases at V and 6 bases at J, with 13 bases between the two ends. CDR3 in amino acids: CASSFHFAPGELFF. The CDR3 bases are TGTGCCAGCAGCTTCCACTTTGCACCCGGGGAGCTGTTTTTT.